The 3 T cell receptor beta chains in this list originate from one sample, sequenced in a study of graft-versus-host responses after intestinal transplantation (dated by TCRdb to the early 2020s). What this sample's time point label stands for: cells obtained before transplantation from donor or recipient. Library preparation was by the immunoSEQ multiplex PCR assay. This immuneACCESS table, as held by TCRdb, lists in-frame sequences with V and J called but not all clones. Of the missing ones, under half trace to an unresolved V gene in checked studies; the others have no known cause. The sample table holds about 86,000 clones, of which around 90% were seen once. In total, the top ten clones hold about 0.27% of the sample. Their specific antigens are unknown. The sequences come from unstimulated CD4+ T cells sorted from spleen or lymph node cells, collected before transplant. These receptors were taken from a human donor who was the organ donor for an intestinal transplant.

This rearrangement joins TRBV6-5 to TRBJ2-5; D may be TRBD2 (6 bases). The CDR3 has 15 amino acids. Germline-derived CDR1 and CDR2 are MNHEY and SVGAGI. V lost 2 bases and J lost 5, with 15 bases in between. The CDR3 sequence is CASSYIAEGRETQYF. The CDR3 DNA reads as TGTGCCAGCAGTTACATCGCGGAGGGAAGGGAGACCCAGTACTTC.

The DNA of the CDR3 is TGTGCCTGGCTGGCCGGGGGGGCTTTCAATGAGCAGTTCTTC. Amino acids: CAWLAGGAFNEQFF. This rearrangement joins TRBV30 to TRBJ2-1; 8 bases are a match to TRBD2. Losses at the gene ends were 5 bases for V and 6 bases for J; bases not matched to a gene: 9. The CDR3 contains 14 residues. Germline V gene sequence: CDR1 GTSNPN, CDR2 SVGIG (reference sequence).

The chain recombines TRBV5-1 with TRBJ2-2, with D tentatively TRBD1 (6 bases). From germline, CDR1 is SGHRS and CDR2 YFSETQ. V lost 1 base to trimming and J lost 4 bases, with 17 bases between them. This CDR3 is 17 amino acids long. CDR3: CASSLWGQGYGTGELFF. In DNA, the CDR3 is TGCGCCAGCAGCTTGTGGGGCCAGGGGTATGGCACCGGGGAGCTGTTTTTT. The variable domain in full, with the rest retrieved from reference TRBV5-1 and TRBJ2-2, is KAGVTQTPRYLIKTRGQQVTLSCSPISGHRSVSWYQQTPGQGLQFLFEYFSETQRNKGNFPGRFSGRQFSNSRSEMNVSTLELGDSALYLCASSLWGQGYGTGELFFGEGSRLTVL.